The rows below give T cell receptor beta chains drawn from one sample of a study of siplizumab effects on memory and regulatory T cells. Using immunoSEQ multiplex PCR, the repertoire was profiled, and TCRdb retains in-frame clones only, with some absent. The sample has approximately 70,000 clones, under 95% seen once. Sequencing used CD8+ T cells sorted from blood. These TCRs come from a human donor in good health. The CDR3 runs from the conserved cysteine through the conserved F or W. The D gene is left open where the match is weak. Clone size is shown for a subset of rows, as once, few, many or a class of expanded clone.

TGTGCCAGCAGCTTTTTGGACAGGGTAAATGAGCAGTTCTTC	CASSFLDRVNEQFF	-	TRBJ2-1	TRBD1	TRBV7-2
TGTGCCAGCAGTGCCAGCGGGAGTGACACCGGGGAGCTGTTTTTT	CASSASGSDTGELFF	-	TRBJ2-2	TRBD2	TRBV6-1
TGTGCCAGCAGCGTAGGAGGCAGATTCACAGATACGCAGTATTTT	CASSVGGRFTDTQYF	once	TRBJ2-3	-	TRBV9
TGCGCCAGCAGCCAAGAACGGGACAGGGGCTACGAGCAGTACTTC	CASSQERDRGYEQYF	-	TRBJ2-7	TRBD1	TRBV4-1
TGTGCCAGCAGCCTGCCAGCGACACCGGCCGGGGAGCTGTTTTTT	CASSLPATPAGELFF	-	TRBJ2-2	-	TRBV7-9
TGTGCCAGCAGGGCAGGTTTTCCCTACGAGCAGTACTTC	CASRAGFPYEQYF	once	TRBJ2-7	-	TRBV6-1
TGTGCCAGCAGCCATCATGGGGGACTGCTTAACACTGAAGCTTTCTTT	CASSHHGGLLNTEAFF	-	TRBJ1-1	-	TRBV7-9
TGCGCCAGCAGTCTGCAGGGTAATACCTACGAGCAGTACTTC	CASSLQGNTYEQYF	-	TRBJ2-7	-	TRBV5-1
TGTGCCAGCAGTTTCTTCTGGACAGGGGGCGTTTACGAGCAGTACTTC	CASSFFWTGGVYEQYF	few	TRBJ2-7	TRBD1	TRBV27
TGTGCCAGCAGCAACCTAGCGGGAGAAGAGACCCAGTACTTC	CASSNLAGEETQYF	-	TRBJ2-5	TRBD2	TRBV5-4
TGTGCCAGCTGTGAGCGGGGACTAGCGGGGGGGCCAGCAGATACGCAGTATTTT	CASCERGLAGGPADTQYF	once	TRBJ2-3	TRBD2	TRBV13
TGTGCCAGCAGCCCTACAGTGAACAGTTGGGATAATGAAAAACTGTTTTTT	CASSPTVNSWDNEKLFF	-	TRBJ1-4	-	TRBV7-9
TGTGCCAGCAGCGAGGACATGCGAGTGGAGACCCAGTACTTC	CASSEDMRVETQYF	-	TRBJ2-5	-	TRBV5-8
TGTGCCAGCAGCCCTTCAGTAATGGGGGGTTACTTC	CASSPSVMGGYF	-	TRBJ2-4	-	TRBV7-9
TGTGCCAGCAGCCGGACCGGACGGAAAAACTATGGCTACACCTTC	CASSRTGRKNYGYTF	once	TRBJ1-2	-	TRBV7-9
TGTGCCAGCAGCTTACTGGTGGATACGCAGTATTTT	CASSLLVDTQYF	-	TRBJ2-3	-	TRBV11-2
TGTGCCAGCAGCCTAGGCCCCGGGACAGGAGACTATGGCTACACCTTC	CASSLGPGTGDYGYTF	-	TRBJ1-2	TRBD1	TRBV7-9
TGTGCCAGCAGCTCAATAGCGGGGCTAAGCTACGAGCAGTACTTC	CASSSIAGLSYEQYF	-	TRBJ2-7	TRBD2	TRBV13
TGCGCCAGCAGCCAGGCCCCCAGGGGCCCGTGGCCCCAGCATTTT	CASSQAPRGPWPQHF	-	TRBJ1-5	-	TRBV4-1
TGTGCCAGCAGTTTTTTAACAGGGGGTACTGAAGCTTTCTTT	CASSFLTGGTEAFF	-	TRBJ1-1	TRBD1	TRBV27
TGTGCCAGCAGTGGTGTTGAAGCCTACGAGCAGTACTTC	CASSGVEAYEQYF	-	TRBJ2-7	-	TRBV6-6
TGTGCCAGCAGCCAGAGCTCCTACAATGAGCAGTTCTTC	CASSQSSYNEQFF	-	TRBJ2-1	-	TRBV6-5
TGTGCCAGCAGTTTAGCACAGGGTGATCAGCCCCAGCATTTT	CASSLAQGDQPQHF	-	TRBJ1-5	-	TRBV27
TGTGCCAGCAGCTTTGGGAATCTGAACACTGAAGCTTTCTTT	CASSFGNLNTEAFF	once	TRBJ1-1	-	TRBV7-9
TGCGCCAGCAGCCAGGTCCAGGGGAGCACAGATACGCAGTATTTT	CASSQVQGSTDTQYF	-	TRBJ2-3	-	TRBV4-1
TGTGCCAGCAGCTCACTAGCGGGCAGCTCCTACGAGCAGTACTTC	CASSSLAGSSYEQYF	-	TRBJ2-7	TRBD2	TRBV13
TGTGCCAGCAAACCTCGGGGGAGCTCCTACAATGAGCAGTTCTTC	CASKPRGSSYNEQFF	-	TRBJ2-1	-	TRBV6-1
TGTGCCAGCAGCTTGGATAGGGGAACGGGAAACACCATATATTTT	CASSLDRGTGNTIYF	-	TRBJ1-3	-	TRBV5-5
TGTGCCAGCAGCCCCCCTTCGAACACAGATACGCAGTATTTT	CASSPPSNTDTQYF	-	TRBJ2-3	-	TRBV7-9
TGCGCCAGCAGCTTGGGAGGGACCACTGAAGCTTTCTTT	CASSLGGTTEAFF	-	TRBJ1-1	-	TRBV5-1
TGTGCCAGCAGCTCGGACAATGAGCAGTTCTTC	CASSSDNEQFF	-	TRBJ2-1	-	TRBV13
TGTGCCAGCAGTTACTCGCCGACACTCTCTGGAAACACCATATATTTT	CASSYSPTLSGNTIYF	-	TRBJ1-3	-	TRBV6-6
TGTGCCAGCAGCTTCTTTTCTAGCGGATACTCCTACGAGCAGTACTTC	CASSFFSSGYSYEQYF	-	TRBJ2-7	TRBD2	TRBV11-2
TGTGCCAGTAGCCTTAGCGGAACCTACGAGCAGTACTTC	CASSLSGTYEQYF	once	TRBJ2-7	-	TRBV19
TGTGCCGTAAGGGGCACTTTCTCCTACGAGCAGTACTTC	CAVRGTFSYEQYF	once	TRBJ2-7	-	TRBV2
TGTGCCAGCAGCCCCACAGGGGGGTACTACGAGCAGTACTTC	CASSPTGGYYEQYF	once	TRBJ2-7	TRBD1	TRBV5-4
TGTGCCAGCAGTTTGACCGGGACATACTACGAGCAGTACTTC	CASSLTGTYYEQYF	-	TRBJ2-7	-	TRBV27
TGTGCCAGCAGTGAATGGGAGGTCTACGAGCAGTACTTC	CASSEWEVYEQYF	-	TRBJ2-7	-	TRBV25-1
TGTGCCAGTAGTATAAATGGGAACGACTATAGCAATCAGCCCCAGCATTTT	CASSINGNDYSNQPQHF	once	TRBJ1-5	-	TRBV19